Listed below are T cell receptor beta chains from one sample, sequenced in a study of blood T cell repertoires in COVID-19. Produced via immunoSEQ multiplex PCR; TCRdb's table is partial and in-frame only. The table includes 150,000 or so clones, 70% to 90% detected once. Sequencing used peripheral blood. The receptors come from a man aged 55 to 69 with active or convalescent COVID-19. Both conserved end residues are part of each CDR3. D genes are given only for firm matches. Only some rows state a clone size, as once, few, many or a class for expanded clones.

v_gene	d_gene	j_gene	abundance	CDR3aa	CDR3nt
TRBV5-1	TRBD1	TRBJ2-5	-	CASSFGDRGLVETQYF	TGCGCCAGCAGCTTCGGGGACAGGGGGCTGGTAGAGACCCAGTACTTC
TRBV27	-	TRBJ2-1	once	CASSSKGMQGWNEQFF	TGTGCCAGCAGTTCCAAGGGAATGCAGGGGTGGAATGAGCAGTTCTTC
TRBV7-2	-	TRBJ2-1	few	CASSLERGLHQVQFF	TGTGCCAGCAGCTTAGAAAGGGGACTCCACCAGGTGCAGTTCTTC
TRBV4-3	-	TRBJ2-2	-	CASSQPPGGSGRTGELFF	TGCGCCAGCAGCCAACCCCCCGGAGGGTCAGGGAGAACCGGGGAGCTGTTTTTT
TRBV29-1	-	TRBJ2-5	-	CSVAGGVRETQYF	TGCAGCGTAGCAGGAGGGGTCCGGGAGACCCAGTACTTC
TRBV9	TRBD2	TRBJ2-1	many	CASSARTSGSGEQFF	TGTGCCAGCAGCGCCCGGACTAGCGGGAGTGGTGAGCAGTTCTTC
TRBV5-1	-	TRBJ2-2	once	CASSLEGAGADTGELFF	TGCGCCAGCAGCTTGGAGGGCGCAGGGGCGGACACCGGGGAGCTGTTTTTT
TRBV10-3	TRBD2	TRBJ2-5	-	CAISEISAGGETQYF	TGTGCCATCAGTGAAATATCCGCGGGAGGAGAGACCCAGTACTTC
TRBV23-1	-	TRBJ2-7	-	CASGLEEGSYEQYF	TGCGCCAGCGGCCTAGAGGAGGGCTCCTACGAGCAGTACTTC
TRBV19	-	TRBJ1-1	-	CASSPMTGGAEAFF	TGTGCCAGTAGCCCGATGACAGGAGGCGCTGAAGCTTTCTTT
TRBV28	-	TRBJ2-7	-	CASSLLDSSSQYYEQYF	TGTGCCAGCAGTTTATTGGACAGTTCCTCCCAATACTACGAGCAGTACTTC
TRBV11-3	TRBD2	TRBJ2-5	once	CASSAGLAGEGETQYF	TGTGCCAGCAGCGCCGGACTAGCGGGAGAGGGAGAGACCCAGTACTTC
TRBV18	TRBD1	TRBJ1-3	-	CASSPLPGQGSGNTIYF	TGTGCCAGCTCACCATTGCCGGGACAGGGCTCCGGAAACACCATATATTTT
TRBV30	TRBD2	TRBJ2-2	few	CAWTSGNTGELFF	TGTGCCTGGACTAGCGGGAACACCGGGGAGCTGTTTTTT
TRBV7-2	-	TRBJ1-2	-	CASSQDRTLGPFGYTF	TGTGCCAGCAGCCAGGACAGAACCCTGGGCCCCTTTGGCTACACCTTC
TRBV7-2	-	TRBJ1-2	once	CASSGRQSGGYTF	TGTGCCAGCAGCGGACGTCAAAGCGGTGGCTACACCTTC
TRBV20-1	-	TRBJ2-7	-	CSAEAREQYF	TGCAGTGCGGAGGCCCGGGAACAGTACTTC
TRBV6-4	-	TRBJ2-2	-	CASSGHTGELFF	TGTGCCAGCAGTGGGCATACCGGGGAGCTGTTTTTT
TRBV19	TRBD1	TRBJ1-5	-	CASSPTGVGVQPQHF	TGTGCCAGTAGCCCCACAGGGGTGGGTGTTCAGCCCCAGCATTTT
TRBV11-2	-	TRBJ2-3	-	CASSLAGMSTDTQYF	TGTGCCAGCAGCTTAGCGGGTATGAGCACAGATACGCAGTATTTT
TRBV4-1	TRBD2	TRBJ2-6	-	CASSQDGRAGANVLTF	TGCGCCAGCAGCCAAGATGGGAGGGCTGGGGCCAACGTCCTGACTTTC
TRBV18	TRBD1	TRBJ2-2	-	CASSPLSGDRWDTGELFF	TGTGCCAGCTCACCATTGTCGGGGGACAGGTGGGACACCGGGGAGCTGTTTTTT
TRBV5-1	-	TRBJ1-4	-	CASSYGVGTTNEKLFF	TGCGCCAGCAGCTATGGAGTCGGAACAACTAATGAAAAACTGTTTTTT
TRBV6-6	TRBD2	TRBJ2-1	few	CASSQTSGIISYNEQFF	TGTGCCAGCAGTCAGACTAGCGGGATAATCTCCTACAATGAGCAGTTCTTC
TRBV29-1	TRBD2	TRBJ2-1	-	CSVVRTSGVGNEQFF	TGCAGCGTTGTCAGGACTAGCGGGGTCGGGAATGAGCAGTTCTTC
TRBV18	-	TRBJ2-3	-	CASSPDPGADTQYF	TGTGCCAGCTCACCGGACCCGGGGGCAGATACGCAGTATTTT
TRBV18	TRBD1	TRBJ1-2	-	CASSLDRGHGYTF	TGTGCCAGCTCCCTCGACAGGGGGCATGGCTACACCTTC
TRBV10-3	TRBD2	TRBJ2-1	few	CAISQSGRNEQFF	TGTGCCATCAGTCAAAGCGGGAGGAATGAGCAGTTCTTC
TRBV18	-	TRBJ2-7	few	CASSPPGSGNEQYF	TGTGCCAGCTCACCACCGGGATCAGGGAACGAGCAGTACTTC